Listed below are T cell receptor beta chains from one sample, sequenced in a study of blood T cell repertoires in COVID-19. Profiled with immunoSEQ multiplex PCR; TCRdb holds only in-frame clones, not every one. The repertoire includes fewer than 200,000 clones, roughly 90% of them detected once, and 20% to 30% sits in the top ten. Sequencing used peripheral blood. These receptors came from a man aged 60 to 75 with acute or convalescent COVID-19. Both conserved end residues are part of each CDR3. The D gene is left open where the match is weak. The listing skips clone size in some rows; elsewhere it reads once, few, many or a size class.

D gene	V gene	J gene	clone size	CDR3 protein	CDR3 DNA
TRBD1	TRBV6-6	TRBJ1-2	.	CASSYYGTEVNGYTF	TGTGCCAGCAGTTACTACGGGACAGAGGTGAATGGCTACACCTTC
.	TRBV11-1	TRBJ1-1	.	CASSLGATLAGEAFF	TGTGCCAGCAGCTTAGGAGCGACCCTTGCTGGTGAAGCTTTCTTT
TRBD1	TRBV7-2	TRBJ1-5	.	CASSLTGGYNQPQHF	TGTGCCAGCAGCTTAACAGGGGGCTATAATCAGCCCCAGCATTTT
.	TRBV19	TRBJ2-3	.	CASSIRTGTLTDTQYF	TGTGCCAGTAGTATCCGTACCGGGACTTTGACAGATACGCAGTATTTT
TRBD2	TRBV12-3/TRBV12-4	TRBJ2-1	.	CASNALAREQFF	TGTGCCAGCAATGCACTAGCGCGGGAGCAGTTCTTC
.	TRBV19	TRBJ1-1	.	CASSIVLGAGATEAFF	TGTGCCAGTAGTATAGTGTTGGGGGCAGGGGCCACTGAAGCTTTCTTT
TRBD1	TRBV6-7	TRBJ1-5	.	CASSSDRGPQPQHF	TGTGCCAGCAGCTCAGACAGGGGGCCTCAGCCCCAGCATTTT
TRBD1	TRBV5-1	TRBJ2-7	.	CASSLGQYSYEQYF	TGCGCCAGCAGCCTGGGACAGTATTCCTACGAGCAGTACTTC
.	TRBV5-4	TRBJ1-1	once	CASRLNTANTEAFF	TGTGCCAGCAGACTCAATACAGCGAACACTGAAGCTTTCTTT
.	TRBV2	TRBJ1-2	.	CASSGKGVYGYTF	TGTGCCAGCAGTGGGAAGGGGGTCTATGGCTACACCTTC
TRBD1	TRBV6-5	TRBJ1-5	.	CASRRDRGGNQPQHF	TGTGCCAGCAGAAGGGACAGGGGTGGCAATCAGCCCCAGCATTTT
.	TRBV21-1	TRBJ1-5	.	CASVLTGTGVSNQPQHF	TGTGCCAGCGTTCTAACCGGGACAGGGGTTAGCAATCAGCCCCAGCATTTT
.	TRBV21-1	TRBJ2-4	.	CASSGRDFLRGNIQYF	TGTGCCAGCAGCGGCCGAGACTTCCTTAGGGGAAACATTCAGTACTTC
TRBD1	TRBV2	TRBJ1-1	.	CASNPTGGGEAFF	TGTGCCAGCAACCCGACAGGGGGCGGTGAAGCTTTCTTT
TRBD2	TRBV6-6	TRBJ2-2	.	CASRGTSGTGELFF	TGTGCCAGCAGAGGGACTAGCGGCACCGGGGAGCTGTTTTTT